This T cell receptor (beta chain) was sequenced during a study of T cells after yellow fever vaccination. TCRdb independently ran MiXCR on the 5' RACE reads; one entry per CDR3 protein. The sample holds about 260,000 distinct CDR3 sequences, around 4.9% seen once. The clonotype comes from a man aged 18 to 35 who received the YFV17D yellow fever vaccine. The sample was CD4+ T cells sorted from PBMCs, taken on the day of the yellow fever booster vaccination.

This chain's CDR3 is CASSVERRGPSGTEAFF. The CDR3 DNA follows: TGTGCCAGCAGTGTGGAGAGAAGGGGACCCTCGGGCACTGAAGCTTTCTTT. V usage is TRBV6-1 and J usage is TRBJ1-1; the D gene is possibly TRBD1 (5 bases). The ends were cut back, 4 bases at V and 4 bases at J, with 22 bases in the middle. Germline V gene sequence: CDR1 MNHNS, CDR2 SASEGT. The CDR3 consists of 17 residues.